This T cell receptor (beta chain) is from a study of T-cell memory formation after mild COVID-19. Unmatched junction bases numbered 6, after V lost 6 bases and J lost 1 base. Germline V gives CDR1 MDHEN, CDR2 SYDVKM. The CDR3 has 15 amino acids. TCRdb re-called the 5' RACE reads through MiXCR, storing one row per CDR3 protein. The repertoire holds under 200,000 distinct CDR3 sequences, with around a tenth as singletons. Study-level findings and limits: CD4+ contracting clones were found mainly in CM and EM, and CD8+ ones in EMRA. Still unconfirmed is whether the second-wave clones peaking on day 37 recognized SARS-CoV-2. Day 15 to 85 contracting clones showed balanced CD4/CD8; day 15 to 37 expanders favored CD4+.

With respect to this clonotype: Its antigen is unidentified.

The TCR sequence derives from a man aged 18 to 29 who had mild COVID-19 (a few samples of this study predate the infection). Cell type and time point are not known. The V gene is TRBV28, the J gene TRBJ2-7; TRBD1 matches 10 bases. The source material was PBMCs or a T cell subset sorted from them (not recorded which). DNA for the CDR3: TGTGCCAGCAGCCCGACAGGGGGCAGGTCCTACGAGCAGTACGTC. It codes for CASSPTGGRSYEQYV.